The 20 T cell receptor beta chains listed next were all sequenced from one sample in a study of cytomegalovirus exposure and HLA in healthy donors. PCR amplification relied on 60 Vbeta primers (plus 13 Jbeta primers). The table came from immunoSEQ multiplex PCR; TCRdb's copy has only in-frame clones and leaves some out. The table shows fewer than 200,000 clones, with more than 70% occurring only once. Sequenced: PBMCs. Receptors originate from a woman aged 50 to 60 in good health and CMV-seropositive.

The V call is TRBV5-4, the J call TRBJ2-5; a weak D match, TRBD2 (7 bases). CDR3 size: 13 residues. The germline gives CDR1 SGHNT, CDR2 YYREEE (reference sequence). V lost 4 bases and J lost 1, with 8 bases in between. As DNA, the CDR3 is TGTGCCAGCAGCCGGGGGGCCCAAGAGACCCAGTACTTC. Translation: CASSRGAQETQYF.

J is TRBJ2-2 and V is TRBV5-1; 10 bases are a match to TRBD2. V shed 0 bases and J 0 bases; nucleotides not matched to a gene: 5. In germline, CDR1 is SGHRS, CDR2 YFSETQ. The CDR3 is 18 amino acids. This chain's CDR3 is CASSLVISGRSNTGELFF. The CDR3 DNA reads TGCGCCAGCAGCTTGGTTATTAGCGGGAGGTCGAACACCGGGGAGCTGTTTTTT.

This chain links TRBV5-4 with TRBJ2-7; TRBD2 aligns across 7 bases. J was trimmed by 7 bases and V by 2 bases; bases with no gene match: 9. CDR1 SGHNT and CDR2 YYREEE come from the germline V gene (reference sequence). This CDR3 contains 14 residues. CDR3 nucleotide sequence: TGTGCCAGCAGCTTCGACGGGGGAGCGGGGGAGCAGTACTTC. Translation: CASSFDGGAGEQYF.

This chain uses TRBV21-1 with TRBJ2-7; the D call TRBD2 from the table was never checked on the DNA. TRBV21-1 is recorded as a pseudogene. The CDR3 extends over 20 amino acids. CDR3 protein: CASSKNTGRSREVWSYEQYF. The CDR3 region has the DNA TGTGCCAGCAGCAAAAATACGGGTAGATCGCGGGAGGTTTGGTCCTACGAGCAGTACTTC.

This chain uses TRBV7-3 with TRBJ2-1, with TRBD2 identical over 13 bases. The CDR3 is made up of 16 amino acids. CDR1 and CDR2 (germline): SGHTA, FQGTGA. The J segment lost 7 bases and the V segment lost 1 base, leaving 4 bases of the junction unmatched. CDR3 protein: CASSLIGTSGVNEQFF. The CDR3 nucleotides are TGTGCCAGCAGCTTAATAGGGACTAGCGGGGTGAATGAGCAGTTCTTC.

V gene TRBV10-2 combines with J gene TRBJ2-1; 8 bases align to TRBD2. Trimming took 4 bases from V and 8 from J; bases not matched to a gene: 10. The CDR3 sequence is 15 residues long. The germline gives CDR1 WSHSY, CDR2 SAAADI. CDR3 loop: CASSGAAGAGDEQFF. In DNA, the CDR3 is TGCGCCAGCAGTGGGGCAGCGGGGGCAGGGGATGAGCAGTTCTTC.

The J gene is TRBJ1-6, the V gene TRBV6-1; 8 nucleotides line up with TRBD1. This CDR3 has 15 amino acids. V gave up 5 bases and J gave up 9 bases; unmatched junction bases: 9. Per germline, CDR1 MNHNS and CDR2 SASEGT. CDR3 bases: TGTGCCAGCAGTCGAGGACAGGGTCGAGGTTCACCCCTCCACTTT. Its translation is CASSRGQGRGSPLHF.

This clone has more than one count but fewer than ten. This chain links TRBV11-3 with TRBJ2-5, with 13 bases identical to TRBD2. After removal of 1 base from V and 5 bases from J, the junction contained 4 bases not matched to a gene. The CDR3 has 16 residues. In germline, CDR1 is SGHNT, CDR2 YENEEA. The CDR3 nucleotides read TGTGCCAGCAGCTTAGGGACTAGCGGGGGAGAGGAGACCCAGTACTTC. This encodes CASSLGTSGGEETQYF.

V and J are TRBV7-2 and TRBJ2-7; TRBD1 might be the D (7 bases). Trimming took 5 bases from V and 6 from J, leaving 20 bases between them. The CDR3 has 15 amino acids. CDR1 and CDR2 from the germline V gene are SGHTA and FQGNSA. The CDR3 DNA sequence: TGTGCCAGCAGCAACCGTCGACAGGGAGGTCGCGAGCAGTACTTC. Encoded protein: CASSNRRQGGREQYF.

V and J are TRBV12-1 and TRBJ2-3; the D call in the table, TRBD2, was not verified against the DNA. TRBV12-1 is a pseudogene segment. The CDR3 spans 14 residues. The CDR3 bases are TGTGCCAGCTTGATAGCGGGGGGCACAGATACGCAGTATTTT. Translated, it gives CASLIAGGTDTQYF.

This chain joins TRBV6-1 and TRBJ2-2; 8 bases are a match to TRBD1. Trimming at V came to 3 bases and at J to 2 bases, leaving 5 bases not matched to a gene. CDR1 and CDR2 (germline): MNHNS, SASEGT. The CDR3 totals 16 residues. The CDR3 protein is CASSDLRGRNTGELFF. For the CDR3, the DNA is TGTGCCAGCAGTGACCTCAGGGGGCGAAACACCGGGGAGCTGTTTTTT.

The chain links TRBV7-9 to TRBJ1-4; 8 bases align to TRBD1. V was clipped by 5 bases and J by 7 bases; unmatched bases: 6. Germline values: CDR1 SEHNR, CDR2 FQNEAQ (reference sequence). The CDR3 runs 14 residues. CDR3 region: CASSPGDRFEKLFF. The CDR3 nucleotides read TGTGCCAGCAGCCCCGGGGACAGGTTTGAAAAACTGTTTTTT.

A single count supports this clone. One end of the junction is discordant with germline, which a read error may explain. This sequence joins TRBV7-3 and TRBJ1-1; no reliable D call. Germline CDR1 is SGHTA and CDR2 is FQGTGA. This CDR3 region has 11 residues. The CDR3 reads CRGPHRTEAFF. CDR3 nucleotide sequence: TGCAGAGGCCCCCACCGAACTGAAGCTTTCTTT.

The V and J genes are TRBV2 and TRBJ1-4; 8 positions agree with TRBD1. CDR3 length equals 15 residues. Germline CDR1 and CDR2: SNHLY and FYNNEI. V trimming: 2 bases; J trimming: 7 bases; junction bases outside the gene matches: 6. CDR3 DNA sequence: TGTGCCAGCAGTGAATCGCAGGGGGCAGGTGAAAAACTGTTTTTT. Amino acid sequence: CASSESQGAGEKLFF.

The chain is built from TRBV19 and TRBJ1-2, with a possible D match to TRBD1 (6 bases). From germline, CDR1 is LNHDA and CDR2 SQIVND (reference sequence). Between the trimmed V and J ends, which lost 3 bases and 8 bases, there was a span of 22 bases. CDR3 length equals 16 residues. CDR3 residues: CASSINTNGQWWGYTF. In DNA, the CDR3 is TGTGCCAGTAGTATCAACACGAACGGACAGTGGTGGGGCTACACCTTC.

In this sample, this clone turned up a few times. V gene TRBV5-1 combines with J gene TRBJ2-3, with 10 bases that match TRBD2. Trimming removed 2 bases from V and 6 bases from J; junction bases left unmatched: 9. Germline V gene sequence: CDR1 SGHRS, CDR2 YFSETQ. CDR3 size: 16 residues. The CDR3 reads CASSLNPSGSIDTQYF. DNA for the CDR3: TGCGCCAGCAGCTTAAATCCTAGCGGGAGCATTGATACGCAGTATTTT.

The rearrangement links TRBV5-4 to TRBJ2-7; 8 positions match TRBD2. This CDR3 comprises 15 residues. The germline CDR1 and CDR2 sequences are SGHNT and YYREEE (reference sequence). The V and J ends lost 0 bases and 3 bases, in that order; junction bases with no gene match: 5. CDR3 in amino acids: CASSLGLASVYEQYF. The CDR3 DNA follows: TGTGCCAGCAGCTTGGGACTAGCGAGTGTCTACGAGCAGTACTTC.

This chain uses TRBV6-4 with TRBJ2-5, with D maybe TRBD2 (5 bases). Trimming left V 2 bases short and J 6 bases short, with 16 bases between. In germline, CDR1 is MRHNA, CDR2 SNTAGT. The CDR3 has 15 residues. CDR3 sequence: CASSDPTRSRQTQYF. CDR3 nucleotide sequence: TGTGCCAGCAGTGACCCTACTAGGAGTAGACAGACCCAGTACTTC.

The rearrangement links TRBV29-1 to TRBJ1-2, with 7 bases aligning to TRBD1. V was pared by 7 bases and J by 4 bases, with 15 bases of the junction left unmatched. The CDR3 runs to 15 residues. Germline CDR1 SQVTM, CDR2 ANQGSEA. The CDR3 sequence: CSADTAGGLIYGYTF. The CDR3 coding sequence is TGCAGCGCCGATACCGCAGGGGGATTGATCTATGGCTACACCTTC.

The chain recombines TRBV11-1 with TRBJ2-1, with D maybe TRBD1 (5 bases). The CDR3 sequence is 14 residues long. Germline values: CDR1 SGHAT, CDR2 FQDESV (reference sequence). The V end was cut by 1 base, the J end by 7 bases, with 11 bases between. The CDR3 coding sequence is TGTGCCAGCAGCTTAGAGGGGCGGATTAATGAGCAGTTCTTC. It specifies CASSLEGRINEQFF.